A single T cell receptor beta chain is shown here with its context. The antigen is not known. The same CDR3 can be traced to other DNA sequences in this sample. These data are taken from a study of T cell responses to AZD1222 COVID-19 vaccine. Across the whole study: Pooled samples include second doses given at about 4 or 12 weeks. Study findings and constraints: Donors skewed white British and female; clonal diversity was possibly underestimated. Only a handful of people who got AZD1222 tested seropositive at baseline. Regions 160-218 and 743-854 dominated among vaccine-associated CD4 TCRs spanning spike.

Clones were sequenced by immunoSEQ multiplex PCR, and TCRdb holds only the in-frame ones, with some missing. The table shows 55,000 to 75,000 clones, with 85% to 90% occurring only once. The sequencing here drew on peripheral blood, taken on day 0 of AZD1222 vaccination. The sequence was collected from an adult in good health.

The CDR3 sequence: CASSLTGGPDYGYTF. The CDR3 DNA sequence: TGTGCCAGCAGCCTCACAGGGGGCCCAGACTATGGCTACACCTTC. V usage is TRBV9 and J usage is TRBJ1-2; 9 positions agree with TRBD1. This CDR3 comprises 15 residues. Germline assignment: CDR1 SGDLS and CDR2 YYNGEE. With 4 bases clipped from V and 3 bases from J, the junction kept 7 bases outside the gene matches.